Listed here are 26 T cell receptor beta chains from one sample, sequenced in a study of shared clonotypes between healthy human individuals. Clones were read by immunoSEQ multiplex PCR, and TCRdb kept only the in-frame ones, dropping some. The top ten clones hold about 11% of a sample with around 510,000 clones, around three quarters of them seen once. The sequencing input was PBMCs. All receptors derive from a woman between 40 and 50 years old in good health. Some clones in this sample may be carry-over from other donors' samples.

The chain links TRBV27 to TRBJ2-4; D gene uncertain. The CDR3 runs 15 residues. Germline lookup yields CDR1 MNHEY and CDR2 SMNVEV (reference sequence). The V and J ends lost 6 bases and 0 bases respectively, with 12 bases between them. This CDR3 reads CASRDGLLAKNIQYF. Written as DNA, the CDR3 is TGTGCCAGCAGAGACGGCCTGCTAGCCAAAAACATTCAGTACTTC.

The V call is TRBV7-2, the J call TRBJ2-5, with TRBD2 matching 14 bases. Germline CDR1 is SGHTA and CDR2 is FQGNSA. With V trimmed by 3 bases and J by 5 bases, 2 bases remained unmatched. The CDR3 is made up of 15 amino acids. CDR3 sequence (DNA): TGTGCCAGCAGCTTTCGGACTAGCGGGAGGGAGACCCAGTACTTC. Amino acid sequence: CASSFRTSGRETQYF.

This chain joins TRBV5-4 and TRBJ1-3; possible D gene TRBD1, 5 bases. Looked up from germline, CDR1 is SGHNT and CDR2 is YYREEE (reference sequence). V was cut by 6 bases and J by 8 bases, with 12 bases left in between. CDR3 length: 12 amino acids. The CDR3 region is CASTRWGDTIYF. The CDR3 nucleotides are TGTGCCAGCACTCGGTGGGGGGACACCATATATTTT.

The rearrangement links TRBV5-4 to TRBJ2-7, with TRBD2 matching 7 bases. This CDR3 region has 17 residues. With V trimmed by 0 bases and J by 0 bases, 9 bases remained unmatched. Looked up from germline, CDR1 is SGHNT and CDR2 is YYREEE (reference sequence). The CDR3: CASSLGTSQVSSYEQYF. Written as DNA, the CDR3 is TGTGCCAGCAGCTTGGGGACTAGTCAAGTTAGCTCCTACGAGCAGTACTTC.

The J gene is TRBJ2-7, the V gene TRBV4-3, with a possible D match to TRBD2 (6 bases). The V gene's germline CDR1 is LGHNA and CDR2 YSLEER. The CDR3 has 15 amino acids. Between the trimmed V and J ends, which lost 0 bases and 4 bases, there was a span of 13 bases. The CDR3 reads CASSQDRGIGYEQYF. The DNA of the CDR3 is TGCGCCAGCAGCCAAGATCGGGGGATTGGGTACGAGCAGTACTTC.

The rearrangement uses TRBV10-3 and TRBJ2-1; possibly TRBD1 or TRBD2 for D (5 bases each). Trimming removed 10 bases at V and 5 bases at J, with 21 bases between. Looked up from germline, CDR1 is ENHRY and CDR2 is SYGVKD. The CDR3 covers 15 residues. The CDR3 spells CATSSTPGRHNEQFF. The CDR3 nucleotides are TGTGCCACCTCCTCGACCCCGGGGCGTCACAATGAGCAGTTCTTC.

The rearrangement uses TRBV15 and TRBJ1-3; D remains ambiguous. Germline CDR1 is LNHNV and CDR2 is YYDKDF (reference sequence). The germline V and J ends were trimmed by 0 bases and 3 bases, with 9 bases remaining between them. The CDR3 loop spans 15 amino acids. The CDR3 loop is CATSRDVYNGNTIYF. The CDR3 nucleotides read TGTGCCACCAGCAGAGATGTGTACAATGGAAACACCATATATTTT.

The gene calls are TRBV18 and TRBJ1-5; D unresolved. In germline, CDR1 is KGHSH, CDR2 LQKENI. The CDR3 is 16 amino acids. V gave up 3 bases and J gave up 5 bases, with 17 bases separating them. The CDR3 protein is CASSPAAASNYQPQHF. CDR3 in DNA: TGTGCCAGCTCACCGGCGGCAGCCAGCAACTATCAGCCCCAGCATTTT.

This chain connects TRBV7-2 to TRBJ2-1; the D is unclear. The CDR3 extends over 15 amino acids. Germline V gene lookup returns CDR1 SGHTA and CDR2 FQGNSA. V lost 1 base and J lost 0, with 7 bases in between. CDR3 amino acids: CASSLGAGSYNEQFF. CDR3 in DNA: TGTGCCAGCAGCTTAGGGGCTGGCTCCTACAATGAGCAGTTCTTC.

Remarks on this clone: This sample includes further DNA sequences coding for the same CDR3. This chain joins TRBV7-2 and TRBJ1-5; D is unresolved. Trimming shortened V by 5 bases and J by 6 bases, and 8 bases separated the two germline ends. The CDR3 contains 12 residues. CDR1 SGHTA and CDR2 FQGNSA come from the germline V gene. CDR3 nucleotide sequence: TGTGCCAGCAGCGGCCGCGGTCAGCCCCAGCATTTT. Its translation: CASSGRGQPQHF.

As to this clone: Other DNA sequences from this sample encode an identical CDR3 as well. V and J are TRBV19 and TRBJ2-5, with TRBD2 matching over 14 bases. J gave up 5 bases and V 3 bases, and 8 bases lay outside the gene matches. This CDR3 spans 17 amino acids. CDR1 is LNHDA, CDR2 SQIVND, per germline (reference sequence). This CDR3 is CASSMGLAGASGETQYF. In DNA form, the CDR3 reads TGTGCCAGTAGTATGGGACTAGCGGGAGCCTCTGGTGAGACCCAGTACTTC.

J is TRBJ2-7 and V is TRBV6-1, with D unclear. Germline CDR1 MNHNS, CDR2 SASEGT. V lost 3 bases, J lost 4 bases, and 7 bases lay in between. The CDR3 spans 12 residues. CDR3 sequence (DNA): TGTGCCAGCAGTGAGTTGGGTTACGAGCAGTACTTC. Its translation: CASSELGYEQYF.

As to this clone: Additional DNA sequences in this sample encode the identical CDR3. The chain is built from TRBV7-2 and TRBJ2-3; the D is unclear. The CDR3 consists of 12 residues. The germline CDR1 and CDR2 sequences are SGHTA and FQGNSA. V was cut by 6 bases and J by 2 bases, with 6 bases left in between. CDR3 residues: CASRGDTDTQYF. The DNA for the CDR3 is TGTGCCAGCAGGGGTGACACAGATACGCAGTATTTT.

CDR3 DNA: TGTGCCAGCAGCGAGGCTAGCGGGGGGTACGAGCAGTACTTC. It specifies CASSEASGGYEQYF. This chain uses TRBV4-2 with TRBJ2-7, with 11 bases aligning to TRBD2. Trimming at V came to 5 bases and at J to 4 bases, leaving 4 bases not matched to a gene. The CDR3 loop spans 14 amino acids. Germline CDR1 LGHNA, CDR2 YNFKEQ.

The chain couples TRBV4-2 to TRBJ2-1; 10 positions match TRBD2. The CDR3 length is 15 residues. Germline values: CDR1 LGHNA, CDR2 YNFKEQ. V was clipped by 4 bases and J by 7 bases; unmatched bases: 7. CDR3 DNA sequence: TGTGCCAGCAGCCTTGAAGCGGGAGGGTATAATGAGCAGTTCTTC. Amino acid sequence: CASSLEAGGYNEQFF.

The chain links TRBV7-2 to TRBJ2-7; 8 positions match TRBD2. This CDR3 has 15 residues. V lost 0 bases to trimming and J lost 0 bases; unmatched junction nucleotides: 1. Germline lookup yields CDR1 SGHTA and CDR2 FQGNSA. This chain's CDR3 is CASSLASGNSYEQYF. In DNA form, the CDR3 reads TGTGCCAGCAGCTTAGCTAGCGGGAACTCCTACGAGCAGTACTTC.

J is TRBJ1-1 and V is TRBV6-5, with no clear D. Per the germline V gene, CDR1 is MNHEY and CDR2 is SVGAGI. This CDR3 has 15 amino acids. Deletions cut 0 bases from V and 3 bases from J, with 11 bases between. The CDR3 nucleotides are TGTGCCAGCAGTTACTCGACGGGAGGCTACACTGAAGCTTTCTTT. Amino acid sequence: CASSYSTGGYTEAFF.

The chain uses TRBV28 and TRBJ1-1; TRBD1 matches 9 bases. Germline lookup yields CDR1 MDHEN and CDR2 SYDVKM. The CDR3 runs to 15 residues. Losses at the gene ends were 4 bases for V and 1 base for J; bases not matched to a gene: 4. In nucleotides, the CDR3 is TGTGCCAGCAGTTCGGGGGACAGGGAGAACACTGAAGCTTTCTTT. This codes for CASSSGDRENTEAFF.

The V call is TRBV7-2, the J call TRBJ1-1; D might be TRBD1 (5 bases). Germline loops: CDR1 SGHTA, CDR2 FQGNSA. Deletions cut 5 bases from V and 5 bases from J, with 15 bases between. This CDR3 is 14 amino acids long. Here the CDR3 DNA reads TGTGCCAGCAGCCTACTTGGGGCGCGGACTGAAGCTTTCTTT. Its translation is CASSLLGARTEAFF.

This chain connects TRBV4-3 to TRBJ2-5; 8 nucleotides match TRBD2. V was pared by 1 base and J by 1 base, with 5 bases of the junction left unmatched. This CDR3 is 16 amino acids long. The germline gives CDR1 LGHNA, CDR2 YSLEER. The CDR3 coding sequence is TGCGCCAGCAGCCAAGCCCTAGCGGGCACCCAAGAGACCCAGTACTTC. Encoded protein: CASSQALAGTQETQYF.

The gene calls are TRBV5-1 and TRBJ1-1; possibly TRBD1 for D (6 bases). This CDR3 spans 17 amino acids. Trimming pared 1 base from V and 1 base from J, leaving 17 bases between. CDR1 and CDR2 (germline): SGHRS, YFSETQ. The DNA for the CDR3 is TGCGCCAGCAGCTTGACGGGATCAACAGGGTCGAACACTGAAGCTTTCTTT. It specifies CASSLTGSTGSNTEAFF.

The chain uses TRBV4-3 and TRBJ1-3; D call uncertain. CDR1 and CDR2 from the germline V gene are LGHNA and YSLEER. The CDR3 contains 13 residues. V was pared by 6 bases and J by 0 bases, with 6 bases between. The chain's CDR3 is CASRGLSGNTIYF. In DNA form, the CDR3 reads TGCGCCAGCAGAGGCCTCTCTGGAAACACCATATATTTT.

This rearrangement joins TRBV27 to TRBJ1-5; 8 bases align to TRBD1. Germline CDR1 is MNHEY and CDR2 is SMNVEV (reference sequence). This CDR3 has 17 residues. With 1 base clipped from V and 4 bases from J, the junction kept 9 bases outside the gene matches. The CDR3 DNA is TGTGCCAGCAGTTTATACGCGGGGACAGGAGAAAATCAGCCCCAGCATTTT. It codes for CASSLYAGTGENQPQHF.

On this clone: This likely traces to a read error, being one base from a far larger clone. In DNA form, the CDR3 reads TGCGCCAGCAGCCGTACTAGCGGGATTAATGAGCAGCTCTTC. The encoded protein is CASSRTSGINEQLF. This chain links TRBV4-1 with TRBJ2-1; 10 nucleotides align to TRBD2. The CDR3 consists of 14 residues. Germline V lookup: CDR1 MGHRA, CDR2 YSYEKL.

The V gene is TRBV11-2, the J gene TRBJ1-1, with D tentatively TRBD1 (5 bases). CDR3 length equals 18 residues. Germline CDR1 and CDR2: SGHAT and FQNNGV. Trimming removed 4 bases at V and 3 bases at J, with 24 bases between. CDR3 nucleotide sequence: TGTGCCAGCAGCTCCGATGCCCGGGACTCGTCAATGTACACTGAAGCTTTCTTT. Translated, it gives CASSSDARDSSMYTEAFF.

The chain combines TRBV10-3 with TRBJ2-7, with D tentatively TRBD2 (5 bases). Deletions cut 5 bases from V and 6 bases from J, with 8 bases between. Germline values: CDR1 ENHRY, CDR2 SYGVKD. The CDR3 length is 11 residues. The DNA for the CDR3 is TGTGCCATCAGTTCGGGGTTCGAGCAGTACTTC. This encodes CAISSGFEQYF.